At least ten counts were recorded for the clone carrying this T cell receptor beta chain. TCRdb itself ran the multiplex PCR reads through MiXCR, one entry per CDR3 protein. This table has approximately 230,000 distinct CDR3 sequences, 30% to 35% appearing once. The lymph nodes were axillary draining lymph nodes from breast cancer patients. The data were obtained in a study of breast tumors, draining lymph nodes, adjacent tissues. V was trimmed by 5 bases and J by 4 bases, leaving 23 bases between them. The CDR3 contains 17 residues. Germline V gene data show CDR1 as SEHNR and CDR2 as FQNEAQ (reference sequence).

This chain joins TRBV7-9 and TRBJ1-2; tentative D call: TRBD1 (6 bases). This TCR came from a female donor with breast cancer. Some clones in this sample may be carry-over from other donors' samples. Sequencing used axillary lymph node tissue. CDR3 in amino acids: CASSPTGSGGRVYGYTF. The CDR3 DNA is TGTGCCAGCAGCCCCACAGGGAGTGGGGGTCGGGTCTATGGCTACACCTTC.